This T cell receptor beta chain was captured by sequencing in a study of Tregs in tolerant kidney transplant recipients. Using immunoSEQ multiplex PCR, the repertoire was profiled, and TCRdb retains in-frame clones only, with some absent. The data show approximately 93,000 clones, with over 85% seen just once and 0.35% to 0.55% held by the top ten. The origin of this receptor is a human donor who received a combined kidney and bone marrow transplant. The sample consisted of CD4+ T cells from blood, taken before the transplant.

CDR3 nucleotides: TGTGCCAGCAGTTCAGGTCGTAATTCACCCCTCCACTTT. This sequence encodes CASSSGRNSPLHF. The chain couples TRBV6-5 to TRBJ1-6; D is unclear. Germline CDR1 MNHEY, CDR2 SVGAGI. The CDR3 contains 13 residues. The ends were cut back, 4 bases at V and 6 bases at J, with 7 bases in the middle.